These 5 T cell receptor beta chains originate from one sample sequenced in a study of STAT3 mutations in large granular lymphocyte leukemia. Measured with immunoSEQ multiplex PCR; TCRdb has only the in-frame clones, and not every one. The table lists under 10,000 clones, more than 75% of them singletons. Findings of the study overall: Every T-LGLL patient had at least one immunodominant TCRbeta clonotype.

What these receptors recognize is not known. Specimen: peripheral blood mononuclear cells. These receptors all stem from an elderly man with T-cell large granular lymphocyte leukemia. Some clones in this sample may be carry-over from other donors' samples.

The chain employs TRBV25-1 and TRBJ2-7, with D maybe TRBD2 (7 bases). V lost 2 bases and J lost 5, with 16 bases in between. This CDR3 region has 15 residues. Germline V gives CDR1 MGHDK, CDR2 SYGVNS. Written as DNA, the CDR3 is TGTGCCAGCAGTGAAAGGGGGAGGGTCCCCAACGAGCAGTACTTC. Translated, it gives CASSERGRVPNEQYF.

The chain couples TRBV7-9 to TRBJ2-3; TRBD2 matches at 14 bases. Trimming cost V 5 bases and J 6 bases; bases outside gene matches: 7. This CDR3 contains 16 residues. Looked up from germline, CDR1 is SEHNR and CDR2 is FQNEAQ (reference sequence). The CDR3 nucleotides are TGTGCCAGCAGCCCCTGGACTAGCGGGGGGTCTGATACGCAGTATTTT. Translated: CASSPWTSGGSDTQYF.

The chain links TRBV11-2 to TRBJ2-4; D tentatively fits TRBD1 or TRBD2 (5 bases each). The CDR3 contains 17 residues. The germline V and J ends were trimmed by 5 bases and 1 base, with 18 bases remaining between them. The germline CDR1 and CDR2 sequences are SGHAT and FQNNGV. The CDR3 DNA reads TGTGCCAGCAGCACCCTCCAGGGACCCGCGGCCAAAAACATTCAGTACTTC. It yields the protein CASSTLQGPAAKNIQYF.

This clone was seen a handful of times. The chain couples TRBV9 to TRBJ1-3; D is unresolved. In germline, CDR1 is SGDLS, CDR2 YYNGEE. Trimming removed 0 bases from V and 10 bases from J, with 20 bases in between. The CDR3 extends over 16 amino acids. The CDR3 protein is CASSVEDPEWSSTIYF. CDR3 nucleotide sequence: TGTGCCAGCAGCGTAGAGGACCCGGAGTGGAGCAGTACCATATATTTT.

The rearrangement links TRBV19 to TRBJ1-2; possibly TRBD1 for D (5 bases). This CDR3 comprises 12 residues. Trimming shortened V by 7 bases and J by 5 bases, and 11 bases separated the two germline ends. Germline assignment: CDR1 LNHDA and CDR2 SQIVND (reference sequence). The CDR3: CASTGAPYGYTF. In DNA form, the CDR3 reads TGTGCCAGTACCGGGGCCCCGTATGGCTACACCTTC.